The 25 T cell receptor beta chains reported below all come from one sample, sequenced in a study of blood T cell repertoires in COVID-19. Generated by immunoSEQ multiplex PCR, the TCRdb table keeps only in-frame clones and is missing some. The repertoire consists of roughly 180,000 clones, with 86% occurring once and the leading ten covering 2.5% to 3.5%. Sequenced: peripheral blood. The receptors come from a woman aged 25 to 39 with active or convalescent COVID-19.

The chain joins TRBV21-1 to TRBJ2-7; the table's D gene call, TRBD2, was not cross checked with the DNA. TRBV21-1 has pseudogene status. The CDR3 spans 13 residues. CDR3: CASSKGRGYEQYF. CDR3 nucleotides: TGTGCCAGCAGCAAAGGTCGCGGCTACGAGCAGTACTTC.

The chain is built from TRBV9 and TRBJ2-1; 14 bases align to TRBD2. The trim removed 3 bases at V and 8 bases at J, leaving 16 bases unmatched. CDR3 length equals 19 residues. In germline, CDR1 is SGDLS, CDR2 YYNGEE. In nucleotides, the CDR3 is TGTGCCAGCAGCGACAGGGGACTAGCGGGGGCCACTCCTACATATGAGCAGTTCTTC. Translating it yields CASSDRGLAGATPTYEQFF.

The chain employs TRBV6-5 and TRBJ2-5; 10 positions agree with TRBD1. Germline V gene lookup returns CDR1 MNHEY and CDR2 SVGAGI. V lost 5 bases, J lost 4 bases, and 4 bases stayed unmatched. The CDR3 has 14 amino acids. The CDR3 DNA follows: TGTGCCAGCAGTAGGGACAGGGGACGAGAGACCCAGTACTTC. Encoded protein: CASSRDRGRETQYF.

The DNA of the CDR3 is TGTGCCAGCAGTCCCGGACAGGTGGGGGGGACCCAGTACTTC. The encoded protein is CASSPGQVGGTQYF. The J gene is TRBJ2-5, the V gene TRBV6-6; weak D call: TRBD1 (7 bases). Trimming cost V 5 bases and J 7 bases, with 17 bases left between them. The V gene's germline CDR1 is MNHNY and CDR2 SVGAGI (reference sequence). CDR3 length: 14 residues.

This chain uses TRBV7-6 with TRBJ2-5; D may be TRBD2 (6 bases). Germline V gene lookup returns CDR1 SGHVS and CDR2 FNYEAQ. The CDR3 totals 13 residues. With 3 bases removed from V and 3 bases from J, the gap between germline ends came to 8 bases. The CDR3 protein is CASSLPSEETQYF. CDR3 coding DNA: TGTGCCAGCAGCTTGCCTAGCGAAGAGACCCAGTACTTC.

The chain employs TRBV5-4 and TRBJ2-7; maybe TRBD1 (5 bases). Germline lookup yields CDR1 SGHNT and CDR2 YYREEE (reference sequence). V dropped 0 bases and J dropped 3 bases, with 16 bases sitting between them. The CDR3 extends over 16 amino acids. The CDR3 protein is CASSLGTRQSDYEQYF. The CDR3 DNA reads TGTGCCAGCAGCTTGGGAACCAGACAGAGTGACTACGAGCAGTACTTC. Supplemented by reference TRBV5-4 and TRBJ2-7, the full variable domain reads ETGVTQSPTHLIKTRGQQVTLRCSSQSGHNTVSWYQQALGQGPQFIFQYYREEENGRGNFPPRFSGLQFPNYSSELNVNALELDDSALYLCASSLGTRQSDYEQYFGPGTRLTVT.

The CDR3 is CASSRSDRGSGYTF. The CDR3 coding sequence is TGTGCCAGCAGCCGGTCGGACAGGGGTAGTGGCTACACCTTC. The chain has TRBV3-1 (or the pseudogene TRBV3-2) and TRBJ1-2; 9 nucleotides match TRBD1. The CDR3 sequence is 14 residues long. The V gene end was trimmed by 4 bases and the J gene end by 7 bases; junction bases not matched to a gene: 7. The germline V gene has CDR1 LGHDT and CDR2 YNNKEL (reference sequence).

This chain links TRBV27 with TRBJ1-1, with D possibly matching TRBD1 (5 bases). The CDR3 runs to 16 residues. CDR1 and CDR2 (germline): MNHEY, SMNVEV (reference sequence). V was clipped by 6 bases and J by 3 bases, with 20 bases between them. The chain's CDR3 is CASSQGAGSPYTEAFF. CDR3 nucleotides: TGTGCCAGCAGCCAAGGGGCCGGGTCCCCGTACACTGAAGCTTTCTTT.

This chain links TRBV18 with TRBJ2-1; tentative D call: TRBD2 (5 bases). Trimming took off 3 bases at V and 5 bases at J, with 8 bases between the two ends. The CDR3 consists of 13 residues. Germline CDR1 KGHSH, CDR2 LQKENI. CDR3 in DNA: TGTGCCAGCTCACCGAGGGCGAACAATGAGCAGTTCTTC. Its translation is CASSPRANNEQFF.

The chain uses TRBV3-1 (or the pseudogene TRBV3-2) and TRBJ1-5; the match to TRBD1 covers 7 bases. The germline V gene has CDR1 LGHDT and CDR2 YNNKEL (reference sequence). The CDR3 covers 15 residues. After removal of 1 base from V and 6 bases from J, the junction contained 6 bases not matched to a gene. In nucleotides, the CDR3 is TGTGCCAGCAGCCAAGCGGACAGGCCGAGTCAGCCCCAGCATTTT. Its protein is CASSQADRPSQPQHF.

CDR3 loop: CASSQVLRGGNEQYF. The CDR3 DNA sequence: TGTGCCAGCAGCCAAGTACTTCGGGGTGGCAACGAGCAGTACTTC. The chain couples TRBV3-1 (or the pseudogene TRBV3-2) to TRBJ2-7, with D perhaps matching TRBD2 (5 bases). From germline, CDR1 is LGHDT and CDR2 YNNKEL (reference sequence). CDR3 size: 15 residues. V shed 1 base and J shed 5 bases, with 15 bases lying between them.

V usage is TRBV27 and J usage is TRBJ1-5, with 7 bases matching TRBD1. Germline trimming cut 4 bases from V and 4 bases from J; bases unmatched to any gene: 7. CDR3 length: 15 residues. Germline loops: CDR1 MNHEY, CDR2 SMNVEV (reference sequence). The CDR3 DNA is TGTGCCAGCAGTTCCGCCGGGACAGCTAATCAGCCCCAGCATTTT. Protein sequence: CASSSAGTANQPQHF.

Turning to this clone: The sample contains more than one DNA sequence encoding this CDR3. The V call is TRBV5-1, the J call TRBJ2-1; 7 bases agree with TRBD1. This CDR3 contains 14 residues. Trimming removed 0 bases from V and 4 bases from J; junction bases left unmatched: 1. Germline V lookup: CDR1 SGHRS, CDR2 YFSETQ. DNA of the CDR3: TGCGCCAGCAGCTTGGGACAGGGATACAATGAGCAGTTCTTC. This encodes CASSLGQGYNEQFF. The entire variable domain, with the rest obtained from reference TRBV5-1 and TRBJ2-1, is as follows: KAGVTQTPRYLIKTRGQQVTLSCSPISGHRSVSWYQQTPGQGLQFLFEYFSETQRNKGNFPGRFSGRQFSNSRSEMNVSTLELGDSALYLCASSLGQGYNEQFFGPGTRLTVL.

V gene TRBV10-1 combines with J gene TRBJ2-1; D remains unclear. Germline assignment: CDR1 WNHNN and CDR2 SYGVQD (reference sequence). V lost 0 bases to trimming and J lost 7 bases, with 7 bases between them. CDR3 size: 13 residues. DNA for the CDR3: TGCGCCAGCAGTGAGTCCCAGTGGAATGAGCAGTTCTTC. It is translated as CASSESQWNEQFF.

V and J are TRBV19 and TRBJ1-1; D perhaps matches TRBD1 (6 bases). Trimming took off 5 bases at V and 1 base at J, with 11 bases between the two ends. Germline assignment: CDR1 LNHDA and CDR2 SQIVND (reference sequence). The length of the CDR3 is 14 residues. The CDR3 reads CASSPRQENTEAFF. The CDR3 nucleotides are TGTGCCAGTAGTCCACGACAGGAGAACACTGAAGCTTTCTTT.

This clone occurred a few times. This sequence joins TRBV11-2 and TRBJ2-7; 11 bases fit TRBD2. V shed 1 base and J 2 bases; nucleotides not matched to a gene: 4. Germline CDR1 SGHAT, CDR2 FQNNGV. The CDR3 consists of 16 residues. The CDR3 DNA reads TGTGCCAGCAGCTTAGGAACACTAGCGGGAGCCTACGAGCAGTACTTC. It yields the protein CASSLGTLAGAYEQYF. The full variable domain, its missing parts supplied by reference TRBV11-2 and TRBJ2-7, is EAGVAQSPRYKIIEKRQSVAFWCNPISGHATLYWYQQILGQGPKLLIQFQNNGVVDDSQLPKDRFSAERLKGVDSTLKIQPAKLEDSAVYLCASSLGTLAGAYEQYFGPGTRLTVT.

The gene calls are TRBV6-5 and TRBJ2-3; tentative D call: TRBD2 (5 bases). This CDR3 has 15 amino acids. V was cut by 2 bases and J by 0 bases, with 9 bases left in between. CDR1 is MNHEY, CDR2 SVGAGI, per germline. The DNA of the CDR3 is TGTGCCAGCAGTTACGAGGGCACCAGCACAGATACGCAGTATTTT. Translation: CASSYEGTSTDTQYF.

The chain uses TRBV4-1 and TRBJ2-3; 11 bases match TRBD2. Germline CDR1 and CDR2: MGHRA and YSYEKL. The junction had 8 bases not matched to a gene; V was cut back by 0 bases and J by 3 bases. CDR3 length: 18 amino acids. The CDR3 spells CASSQDNIAGGPTDTQYF. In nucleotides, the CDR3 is TGCGCCAGCAGCCAAGACAATATAGCGGGGGGGCCGACAGATACGCAGTATTTT.

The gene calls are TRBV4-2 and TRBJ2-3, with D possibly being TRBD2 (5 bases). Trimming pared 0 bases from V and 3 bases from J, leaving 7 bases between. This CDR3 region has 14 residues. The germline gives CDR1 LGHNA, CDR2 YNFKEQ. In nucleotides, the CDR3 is TGTGCCAGCAGCCAAGATCGGAGGACAGATACGCAGTATTTT. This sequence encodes CASSQDRRTDTQYF.

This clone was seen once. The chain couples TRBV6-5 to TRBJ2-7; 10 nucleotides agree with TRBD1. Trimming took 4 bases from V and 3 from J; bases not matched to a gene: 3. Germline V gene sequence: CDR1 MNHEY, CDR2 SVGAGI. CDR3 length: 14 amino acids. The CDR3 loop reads CASSFGQGGYEQYF. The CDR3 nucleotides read TGTGCCAGCAGTTTTGGACAGGGGGGCTACGAGCAGTACTTC.

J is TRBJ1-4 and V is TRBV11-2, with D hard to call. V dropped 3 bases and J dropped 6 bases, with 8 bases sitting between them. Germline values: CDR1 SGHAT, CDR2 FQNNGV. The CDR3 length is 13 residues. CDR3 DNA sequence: TGTGCCAGCAGCTTGAACATGTATGAAAAACTGTTTTTT. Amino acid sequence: CASSLNMYEKLFF. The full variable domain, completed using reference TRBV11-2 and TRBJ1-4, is EAGVAQSPRYKIIEKRQSVAFWCNPISGHATLYWYQQILGQGPKLLIQFQNNGVVDDSQLPKDRFSAERLKGVDSTLKIQPAKLEDSAVYLCASSLNMYEKLFFGSGTQLSVL.

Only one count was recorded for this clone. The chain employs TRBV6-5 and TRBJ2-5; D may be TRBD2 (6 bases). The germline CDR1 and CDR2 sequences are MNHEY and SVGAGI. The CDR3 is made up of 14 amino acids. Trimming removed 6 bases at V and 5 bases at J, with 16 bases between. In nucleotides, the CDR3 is TGTGCCAGCAGCCCAAAGGAGGGTTGGGAGACCCAGTACTTC. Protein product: CASSPKEGWETQYF.

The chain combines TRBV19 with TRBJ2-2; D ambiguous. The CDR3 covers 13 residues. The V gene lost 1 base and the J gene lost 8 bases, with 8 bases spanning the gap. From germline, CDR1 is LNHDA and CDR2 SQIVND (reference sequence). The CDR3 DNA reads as TGTGCCAGTAGTATAGTCCTAGAGGGGGAGCTGTTTTTT. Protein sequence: CASSIVLEGELFF. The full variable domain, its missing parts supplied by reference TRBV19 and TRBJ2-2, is DGGITQSPKYLFRKEGQNVTLSCEQNLNHDAMYWYRQDPGQGLRLIYYSQIVNDFQKGDIAEGYSVSREKKESFPLTVTSAQKNPTAFYLCASSIVLEGELFFGEGSRLTVL.

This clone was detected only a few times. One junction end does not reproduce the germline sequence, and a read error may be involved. The CDR3 here is CASGGVRGPWRGAVF. CDR3 bases: TGTGCCAGCGGTGGGGTGAGGGGGCCCTGGCGGGGAGCTGTTTTT. The genes are TRBV2 and TRBJ2-2, with a possible D match to TRBD1 (7 bases). Germline loops: CDR1 SNHLY, CDR2 FYNNEI. This CDR3 has 15 residues.

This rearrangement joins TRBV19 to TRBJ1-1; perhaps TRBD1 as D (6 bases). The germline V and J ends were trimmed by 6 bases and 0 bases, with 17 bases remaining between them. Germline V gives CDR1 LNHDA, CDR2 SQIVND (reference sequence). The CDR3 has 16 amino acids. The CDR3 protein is CASRGTTGSMNTEAFF. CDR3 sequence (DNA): TGTGCCAGTAGGGGGACGACAGGATCCATGAACACTGAAGCTTTCTTT.